This TCR beta chain was recovered during a study of blood T cell repertoires in COVID-19. Study-wide context: Material from acute and convalescent COVID-19 was sourced from the United States, Italy and Spain. PBMCs, B-cell-depleted T cells, or T cells provided the cDNA or gDNA that made up the material.

Participants reported their clinical history, and cohort assignment relied on those reports. This clone was seen a single time. The authors' processing: For nucleated cells, counts were estimated from reference gene primer amplification. Clones were sequenced by immunoSEQ multiplex PCR, and TCRdb holds only the in-frame ones, with some missing. Clone size and the V and J calls come from that table; the DNA yielded D and trimming. The sample has about 230,000 clones; approximately 80% are singletons. Between the trimmed V and J ends, which lost 2 bases and 0 bases, there was a span of 14 bases. Germline loops: CDR1 MNHEY, CDR2 SVGEGT. The CDR3 totals 17 residues.

Sample: PBMCs or T cells enriched from blood (not recorded which). This chain links TRBV6-2 or TRBV6-3 with TRBJ2-4, with D possibly TRBD1 on 6 matching bases. The sequence derives from a man aged 55 to 70 who had recovered from COVID-19. The CDR3 is CASSYPGTPLAKNIQYF. The CDR3 DNA follows: TGTGCCAGCAGTTACCCAGGGACACCTCTAGCCAAAAACATTCAGTACTTC.